This T cell receptor beta chain derives from a study of CD8 T cells in Susac syndrome. RNA was extracted with the RNeasy kit, and a quantity of roughly 0.5 to 1 ug was reverse transcribed using random hexamers. From the immunoSEQ multiplex PCR reads, TCRdb called clonotypes with MiXCR, one entry per CDR3 protein. The repertoire includes about 71,000 distinct CDR3 sequences, just over 95% of them detected once, and 0.095% to 0.13% sits in the top ten. What was sequenced was CD4+ T cells from PBMCs. This sequence originates from a human donor with multiple sclerosis.

The CDR3 reads CASGGTGATQTQYF. In DNA, the CDR3 is TGTGCCAGCGGCGGGACAGGGGCTACTCAGACCCAGTACTTC. The chain carries TRBV2 and TRBJ2-5; TRBD1 matches 10 bases. The germline V gene has CDR1 SNHLY and CDR2 FYNNEI. This CDR3 contains 14 residues. With V trimmed by 8 bases and J by 6 bases, 9 bases remained unmatched.